This T cell receptor beta chain is from a study of T-cell memory formation after mild COVID-19. The CDR3 has 16 amino acids. Germline assignment: CDR1 ENHRY and CDR2 SYGVKD. Losses at the gene ends were 6 bases for V and 3 bases for J; bases not matched to a gene: 6. General study points: Cross-reactive memory seemingly joined, as some responding clones were found in pre-infection memory.

TCRdb itself ran the 5' RACE reads through MiXCR, one entry per CDR3 protein. The sample has 200,000 or so distinct CDR3 sequences; over 9.5% are singletons. Comments on this clonotype: What it recognizes is unknown.

Sequencing was performed on PBMCs or a T cell subset sorted from them (not recorded which). This receptor was taken from a man younger than 35 who had mild COVID-19 (a few samples of this study predate the infection). Cell type and time point are not known. V usage is TRBV10-3 and J usage is TRBJ2-2, with 11 nucleotides matching TRBD1. CDR3 coding DNA: TGTGCCATCAGAAGGACAGGGGGCCAGTACACCGGGGAGCTGTTTTTT. Its protein is CAIRRTGGQYTGELFF.